This T cell receptor (beta chain) was recovered during a study of shared clonotypes between healthy human individuals. Study overall: CD4 naive cells filled three plates per donor, CD4 memory three, CD8 naive two and CD8 memory one. Study-wide results and caveats: Researchers found naive subsets generally carried larger estimated richness than memory subsets.

The genomic DNA of each subset was split evenly across several immunoSEQ plates. Clones were read by immunoSEQ multiplex PCR, and TCRdb kept only the in-frame ones, dropping some. The sample contains about 2.4 million clones, 93% of which appear only once. The investigators split CD4+ cells into a CD45RA+ naive subset and a CD45RA-negative memory subset. This clone was recorded only once. What it binds is unknown. From germline, CDR1 is MNHNS and CDR2 SASEGT. V was trimmed by 7 bases and J by 7 bases, leaving 14 bases between them. The CDR3 totals 13 residues. Material for sequencing was naive CD4+ T cells from PBMCs. Subset: CD45RA+ positively selected. The V gene is TRBV6-1, the J gene TRBJ2-4; no clear D. This TCR was recovered from a man aged 18 to 30 in good health. Some clones in this sample may be carry-over from other donors' samples. CDR3 in DNA: TGTGCCAGCACTTCTAGAGGTTTCAACATTCAGTACTTC. Translating gives CASTSRGFNIQYF.